The 26 T cell receptor beta chains below were found in one sample sequenced in a study of OX40 agonist ivuxolimab in advanced cancers. Some clones are missing from TCRdb's copy, which holds only in-frame ones; the method was immunoSEQ multiplex PCR. This table has 70,000 to 95,000 clones, around 84% appearing once. Sample: CD4+ or CD8+ T cells sorted from blood, taken in a trial of the OX40 agonist ivuxolimab. Receptors originate from an adult with an advanced solid tumor such as melanoma, head and neck, liver or kidney cancer.

The gene calls are TRBV7-9 and TRBJ2-7, with 7 bases lining up with TRBD1. CDR3 length: 15 amino acids. Germline V gene lookup returns CDR1 SEHNR and CDR2 FQNEAQ (reference sequence). Trimming took 4 bases from V and 3 from J; bases not matched to a gene: 9. In DNA form, the CDR3 reads TGTGCCAGCAGCTCTCGACAGGGTGAGGGCTACGAGCAGTACGTC. It is translated as CASSSRQGEGYEQYV.

The CDR3 here is CASSLEHFWGTQYF. The CDR3 DNA follows: TGTGCCAGCAGCTTGGAGCACTTCTGGGGGACCCAGTACTTC. This chain links TRBV5-6 with TRBJ2-5; D is ambiguous. The CDR3 consists of 14 residues. Trimming stripped 0 bases from V and 7 bases from J, with 13 bases between. The germline V gene encodes CDR1 SGHDT and CDR2 YYEEEE.

Here the CDR3 DNA reads TGTGCCAGCAGCTTAGTTTGGAACGCGTACGAGCAGTACTTC. Amino acid sequence: CASSLVWNAYEQYF. The genes are TRBV7-2 and TRBJ2-7; D not resolved. Germline assignment: CDR1 SGHTA and CDR2 FQGNSA. The ends were cut back, 1 base at V and 4 bases at J, with 11 bases in the middle. CDR3 length: 14 amino acids.

The V gene is TRBV6-5, the J gene TRBJ2-3; a possible D gene is TRBD1 (5 bases). The V gene's germline CDR1 is MNHEY and CDR2 SVGAGI. V lost 8 bases and J lost 2, with 14 bases in between. CDR3 length: 14 residues. The CDR3 bases are TGTGCCAGCCACGCCTTAGGGGTCACAGATACGCAGTATTTT. It translates to CASHALGVTDTQYF.

This chain joins TRBV7-2 and TRBJ1-2, with D uncertain. Between the trimmed V and J ends, which lost 2 bases and 4 bases, there was a span of 11 bases. The CDR3 totals 14 residues. Germline V CDR1 and CDR2: SGHTA, FQGNSA. CDR3: CASSLIPSLYGYTF. CDR3 DNA sequence: TGTGCCAGCAGCTTAATCCCTTCACTCTATGGCTACACCTTC.

This clone showed up just a few times. The chain recombines TRBV19 with TRBJ2-7, with TRBD1 matching over 7 bases. The germline V gene has CDR1 LNHDA and CDR2 SQIVND (reference sequence). V lost 5 bases to trimming and J lost 4 bases; unmatched junction nucleotides: 5. This CDR3 comprises 13 residues. The CDR3 nucleotides are TGTGCCAGTAGTCGGGACAGTGGATACGAGCAGTACTTC. It specifies CASSRDSGYEQYF.

The chain's CDR3 is CASSQGQYTGELFF. The DNA for the CDR3 is TGCGCCAGCAGCCAGGGACAGTACACCGGGGAGCTGTTTTTT. This chain uses TRBV4-3 with TRBJ2-2; 7 positions agree with TRBD1. The CDR3 totals 14 residues. The J segment lost 3 bases and the V segment lost 3 bases, leaving 1 base of the junction unmatched. Germline CDR1 LGHNA, CDR2 YSLEER.

The rearrangement links TRBV7-9 to TRBJ1-2, with TRBD1 as a possible D gene (6 bases). Germline loops: CDR1 SEHNR, CDR2 FQNEAQ (reference sequence). The CDR3 runs 12 residues. V lost 5 bases and J 5 bases, leaving 9 bases between the germline ends. The CDR3 region is CASSQDSYGYTF. The CDR3 bases are TGTGCCAGCAGCCAGGACAGTTATGGCTACACCTTC.

This clone was seen only once. V is TRBV6-5 and J is TRBJ2-3; D remains unclear. Germline values: CDR1 MNHEY, CDR2 SVGAGI. The CDR3 has 14 residues. Trimming removed 0 bases from V and 9 bases from J, with 13 bases in between. The CDR3 loop reads CASSYSRRRETQYF. For the CDR3, the DNA is TGTGCCAGCAGTTACTCGAGAAGGAGAGAGACGCAGTATTTT.

The V gene is TRBV6-5, the J gene TRBJ2-5; D remains unclear. V lost 2 bases, J lost 1 base, and 8 bases lay in between. Germline CDR1 MNHEY, CDR2 SVGAGI. This CDR3 has 14 amino acids. CDR3 coding DNA: TGTGCCAGCAGTTACGGCAGGCTCCAAGAGACCCAGTACTTC. It specifies CASSYGRLQETQYF.

This rearrangement joins TRBV19 to TRBJ1-4; D is possibly TRBD1 (5 bases). The CDR3 spans 15 residues. Germline V lookup: CDR1 LNHDA, CDR2 SQIVND (reference sequence). V was trimmed by 6 bases and J by 3 bases, leaving 14 bases between them. CDR3 sequence: CASRGTNLSNEKLFF. The CDR3 DNA is TGTGCCAGTAGAGGGACCAACCTTTCTAATGAAAAACTGTTTTTT.

The V and J genes are TRBV5-1 and TRBJ2-1; D call uncertain. The CDR3 runs 14 residues. Trimming removed 4 bases from V and 4 bases from J, with 12 bases in between. Germline V gene sequence: CDR1 SGHRS, CDR2 YFSETQ. CDR3 protein: CASSAGETYNEQFF. In nucleotides, the CDR3 is TGCGCCAGCAGCGCCGGAGAGACTTACAATGAGCAGTTCTTC.

This chain connects TRBV7-8 to TRBJ1-1; D is ambiguous. Trimming cost V 3 bases and J 4 bases, with 12 bases left between them. The germline CDR1 and CDR2 sequences are SGHVS and FQNEAQ. The CDR3 covers 14 residues. CDR3 amino acids: CASSFSPGRTEAFF. The CDR3 nucleotides are TGTGCCAGCAGCTTTAGTCCAGGACGCACTGAAGCTTTCTTT.

J is TRBJ2-1 and V is TRBV9; D possibly matches TRBD1 or TRBD2 (6 bases each). This CDR3 spans 15 amino acids. V shed 0 bases and J shed 5 bases, with 12 bases lying between them. CDR1 SGDLS and CDR2 YYNGEE come from the germline V gene. CDR3 nucleotide sequence: TGTGCCAGCAGCGTAGGGGCAGGGGAGGACAATGAGCAGTTCTTC. Protein sequence: CASSVGAGEDNEQFF.

The chain recombines TRBV27 with TRBJ1-6, with D perhaps matching TRBD1 (5 bases). The CDR3 runs 13 residues. Trimming took off 3 bases at V and 5 bases at J, with 5 bases between the two ends. Germline V gives CDR1 MNHEY, CDR2 SMNVEV (reference sequence). CDR3 sequence reads: CASSLGDNSPLHF. The CDR3 DNA follows: TGTGCCAGCAGTTTGGGGGATAATTCACCCCTCCACTTT.

The chain combines TRBV9 with TRBJ2-1, with D possibly TRBD2 on 6 matching bases. Germline-derived CDR1 and CDR2 are SGDLS and YYNGEE. Trimming removed 3 bases at V and 8 bases at J, with 12 bases between. The CDR3 is 13 amino acids. The DNA of the CDR3 is TGTGCCAGCAGCGGGACTATTATCCATGAGCAGTTCTTC. Translation gives CASSGTIIHEQFF.

This chain links TRBV7-2 with TRBJ2-2; 12 nucleotides align to TRBD2. Germline trimming cut 5 bases from V and 7 bases from J; bases unmatched to any gene: 8. The CDR3 is 16 amino acids. Germline CDR1 is SGHTA and CDR2 is FQGNSA. DNA for the CDR3: TGTGCCAGCAGCGGGTCTAGCGGGGGGGCCGTCGGGGAGCTGTTTTTT. Translation gives CASSGSSGGAVGELFF.

CDR3 DNA: TGTGCCAGCAGTTACAAGCAGGCTTTAGCCAACGTCCTGACTTTC. It specifies CASSYKQALANVLTF. The J gene is TRBJ2-6, the V gene TRBV6-5, with D unresolved. The CDR3 loop spans 15 amino acids. From germline, CDR1 is MNHEY and CDR2 SVGAGI. Trimming pared 2 bases from V and 7 bases from J, leaving 12 bases between.

This chain uses TRBV5-1 with TRBJ2-1; possibly TRBD2 for D (6 bases). Per the germline V gene, CDR1 is SGHRS and CDR2 is YFSETQ. Trimming removed 0 bases at V and 3 bases at J, with 10 bases between. This CDR3 contains 15 residues. The CDR3 protein is CASSLDGRGYNEQFF. Here the CDR3 DNA reads TGCGCCAGCAGCTTGGACGGGAGAGGCTACAATGAGCAGTTCTTC.

The gene calls are TRBV19 and TRBJ2-1; tentative D call: TRBD1 (6 bases). V was trimmed by 3 bases and J by 10 bases, leaving 10 bases between them. Per germline, CDR1 LNHDA and CDR2 SQIVND (reference sequence). The CDR3 loop spans 12 amino acids. The CDR3 loop reads CASSIVGTEQFF. CDR3 bases: TGTGCCAGTAGTATTGTTGGGACAGAGCAGTTCTTC. Full variable domain (outside the CDR3, taken from reference TRBV19 and TRBJ2-1): DGGITQSPKYLFRKEGQNVTLSCEQNLNHDAMYWYRQDPGQGLRLIYYSQIVNDFQKGDIAEGYSVSREKKESFPLTVTSAQKNPTAFYLCASSIVGTEQFFGPGTRLTVL.

V and J are TRBV28 and TRBJ2-3, with 8 nucleotides matching TRBD2. J gave up 3 bases and V 5 bases, and 13 bases lay outside the gene matches. This CDR3 has 17 residues. Germline V gives CDR1 MDHEN, CDR2 SYDVKM. CDR3 in DNA: TGTGCCAGCAGTCCTGATCCAAGCGGGAGAGGGACAGATACGCAGTATTTT. This sequence encodes CASSPDPSGRGTDTQYF. Combining the CDR3 with reference TRBV28 and TRBJ2-3 gives the whole variable domain DVKVTQSSRYLVKRTGEKVFLECVQDMDHENMFWYRQDPGLGLRLIYFSYDVKMKEKGDIPEGYSVSREKKERFSLILESASTNQTSMYLCASSPDPSGRGTDTQYFGPGTRLTVL.

This clone was detected only a few times. The CDR3 DNA is TGCGCCAGCAGAGATGGACAGGGGAGGGACGGCTACACCTTC. Its protein is CASRDGQGRDGYTF. V usage is TRBV5-1 and J usage is TRBJ1-2; 9 bases line up with TRBD1. The CDR3 has 14 amino acids. The germline CDR1 and CDR2 sequences are SGHRS and YFSETQ. After removal of 5 bases from V and 8 bases from J, the junction contained 10 bases not matched to a gene.

This sequence joins TRBV1 and TRBJ1-2. TRBV1 is designated a pseudogene. The length of the CDR3 is 13 residues. This CDR3 is CTSSVRKTYGYTF. The CDR3, as DNA: TGCACCAGCAGTGTGCGAAAGACCTATGGCTACACCTTC.

V usage is TRBV10-3 and J usage is TRBJ1-5; no definite D call. This CDR3 is built from 13 residues. Between the trimmed V and J ends, which lost 2 bases and 9 bases, there was a span of 11 bases. CDR1 ENHRY and CDR2 SYGVKD come from the germline V gene. The CDR3 loop reads CAISEGPTRPQHF. CDR3 nucleotides: TGTGCCATCAGTGAGGGACCGACACGGCCCCAGCATTTT.

The chain combines TRBV30 with TRBJ2-5; TRBD1 agrees at 9 bases. The J call may not be correct, given that the DNA end is closer to TRBJ2-7. This CDR3 is 13 amino acids long. Germline V gives CDR1 GTSNPN, CDR2 SVGIG (reference sequence). CDR3 sequence (DNA): TGTGCCTCGGCGACAGGGGGTACCTACGAGCAGTACTTC. This gives the protein CASATGGTYEQYF.

This chain joins TRBV7-2 and TRBJ2-3; no definite D call. Trimming removed 5 bases at V and 2 bases at J, with 11 bases between. CDR1 is SGHTA and CDR2 is FQGNSA in the germline V gene. The CDR3 has 14 residues. The CDR3 DNA reads as TGTGCCAGCAGCATCGGATTCGACACAGATACGCAGTATTTT. It specifies CASSIGFDTDTQYF.